The present TCR beta chain was sequenced within a study of siplizumab effects on memory and regulatory T cells. Whole-study results and caveats: Researchers could not give a naive or memory phenotype to roughly 75-96% of proliferating CD4+ or CD8+ clones. The mean Treg-derived percentage of mappable alloreactive CD4+ clones was about 70% with siplizumab compared with less than 35% in controls. Confirmation was lacking for the suppressive function of proliferating Tregs derived from siplizumab cultures. Few alloreactive clones mapped to unstimulated subsets.

The assay was immunoSEQ multiplex PCR, and TCRdb's table has in-frame clones only and misses some. The sample holds roughly 70,000 clones; roughly 93% are singletons and the top ten take roughly 5%. The CDR3 is made up of 13 amino acids. V lost 0 bases and J lost 2, with 4 bases in between. The germline gives CDR1 MNHEY, CDR2 SMNVEV (reference sequence). Comment on this clone: Its antigen is still unknown. Other DNA sequences in this specimen translate into the identical CDR3.

The V gene is TRBV27, the J gene TRBJ1-1; no reliable D call. Sequenced sample: CD8+ T cells sorted from blood. The TCR comes from a human donor in good health. CDR3 DNA: TGTGCCAGCAGTTTATCTGTTAACACTGAAGCTTTCTTT. It codes for CASSLSVNTEAFF.